This TCR beta chain was captured in a study of T cells in Graves' hyperthyroidism and ophthalmopathy. No progression to ophthalmopathy during 18 months of follow-up defined stable disease. Trimming cost V 1 base and J 2 bases, with 8 bases left between them. The germline gives CDR1 DFQATT, CDR2 SNEGSKA (reference sequence). The CDR3 runs 13 residues. RNA transcripts served as the template for amplifying TCR beta CDR3 regions. The HTBI primer set served for first-round RT-PCR of the TCR CDR3. TCRdb re-called the multiplex PCR reads with MiXCR, one entry per CDR3 protein. The profile shows about 840,000 distinct CDR3 sequences, about 38% of them singletons. In its sample, this clonotype was seen a few times.

The chain joins TRBV20-1 to TRBJ1-1; the D is unclear. Sequencing was carried out using blood. The TCR was taken from a man in his late teens or twenties with Graves' hyperthyroidism. DNA for the CDR3: TGCAGTGCTAGAGCCAGGACTAACACTGAAGCTTTCTTT. Translated: CSARARTNTEAFF.